The clone carrying this T cell receptor beta chain was detected only a few times. The J segment lost 4 bases and the V segment lost 2 bases, leaving 2 bases of the junction unmatched. Germline CDR1 and CDR2: GTSNPN and SVGIG (reference sequence). This CDR3 has 14 amino acids. These data come from a study of response to subunit inactivated influenza vaccine. Using its own MiXCR run on the RT-PCR reads, TCRdb lists one record per CDR3 protein. The table shows about 800,000 distinct CDR3 sequences, with 20% to 25% occurring only once. The sequencing used PBMCs from blood, collected 5 days after vaccination. The chain links TRBV30 to TRBJ2-1; 10 bases match TRBD2. This receptor was identified in a man in his fifties or sixties who received an inactivated influenza vaccine. CDR3 amino acids: CAWSFSGGYNEQFF. In nucleotides, the CDR3 is TGTGCCTGGAGTTTTAGCGGGGGGTACAATGAGCAGTTCTTC.